This T cell receptor beta chain was sequenced during a study of blood T cell repertoires in COVID-19. As for the study in general: Samples taken during acute and convalescent COVID-19 were collected in the United States, Italy and Spain. PBMCs, B-cell-depleted T cells, or T cells were the source of the cDNA or gDNA that made up the material.

The method was immunoSEQ multiplex PCR; TCRdb's version includes in-frame clones alone and lacks a portion of them. The data contain roughly 200,000 clones, about 86% of them seen just once; the ten biggest clones take up roughly 0.9%. Germline loops: CDR1 LNHDA, CDR2 SQIVND (reference sequence). The CDR3 contains 16 residues. V lost 5 bases, J lost 8 bases, and 19 bases lay in between. The TCR originated in a woman between 18 and 29 years old who had recovered from COVID-19. The chain employs TRBV19 and TRBJ1-6; weak D call: TRBD1 (5 bases). The sample was peripheral blood. CDR3 protein: CASSQTGTSTDSPLHF. CDR3 DNA sequence: TGTGCCAGTAGTCAAACCGGGACTTCGACGGATTCACCCCTCCACTTT. Complete variable domain (other parts from reference TRBV19 and TRBJ1-6): DGGITQSPKYLFRKEGQNVTLSCEQNLNHDAMYWYRQDPGQGLRLIYYSQIVNDFQKGDIAEGYSVSREKKESFPLTVTSAQKNPTAFYLCASSQTGTSTDSPLHFGNGTRLTVT.